This entry features one TCR beta chain sequence. It has no known antigen specificity. Qualities for individual bases were not recorded, and no much larger clone is one base off. The data originate from a study of tumor-infiltrating lymphocytes in oesophageal squamous cell carcinoma (TCRdb year 2016). Libraries were prepared through PCR. The instrument was an Illumina HiSeq 2000. Through fastp at Q25 and MiXCR, TCRdb rebuilt clones from the public reads, retaining in-frame beta chains. When rows share a CDR3 protein, they turn into one entry using the most common DNA and genes. Recorded for this sample are 9,900 or so distinct CDR3 sequences; 58% of them occurred a single time. Approximately 37% of the sample is held by the ten biggest clonotypes. Trimmed from V: 5 bases; trimmed from J: 5 bases; junction bases lacking a gene match: 8. The germline V gene yields SGHVS for CDR1 and FQNEAQ for CDR2. The CDR3 numbers 14 residues from cysteine through phenylalanine. CDR3 DNA only is kept here, 42 bases in frame from base 1.

The receptor chain draws on TRBV7-8 and TRBJ2-7; 8 of the junction bases match TRBD1. Sequenced sample: esophageal tumor tissue. The receptor's source is a female donor with esophageal squamous cell carcinoma. The CDR3 reads as follows: CASSARQGIDEQYF. The DNA is TGTGCCAGCAGCGCAAGACAGGGGATCGACGAGCAGTACTTC.